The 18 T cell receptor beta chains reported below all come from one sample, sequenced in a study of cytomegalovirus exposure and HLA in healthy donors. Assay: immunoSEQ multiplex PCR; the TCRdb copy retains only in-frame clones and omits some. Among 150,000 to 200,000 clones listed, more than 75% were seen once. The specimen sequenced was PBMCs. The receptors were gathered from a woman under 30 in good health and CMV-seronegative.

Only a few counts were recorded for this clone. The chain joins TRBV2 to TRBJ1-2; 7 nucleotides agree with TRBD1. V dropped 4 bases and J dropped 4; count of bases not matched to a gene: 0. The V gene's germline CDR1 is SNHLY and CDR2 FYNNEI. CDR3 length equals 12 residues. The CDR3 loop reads CASSGQGYGYTF. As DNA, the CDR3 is TGTGCCAGCAGTGGACAGGGCTATGGCTACACCTTC.

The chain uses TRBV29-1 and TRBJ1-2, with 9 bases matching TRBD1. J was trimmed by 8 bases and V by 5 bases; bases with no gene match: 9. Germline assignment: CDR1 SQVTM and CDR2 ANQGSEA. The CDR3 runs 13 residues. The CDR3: CSVSPWDRDGYTF. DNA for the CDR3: TGCAGCGTTTCCCCCTGGGACAGGGACGGCTACACCTTC.

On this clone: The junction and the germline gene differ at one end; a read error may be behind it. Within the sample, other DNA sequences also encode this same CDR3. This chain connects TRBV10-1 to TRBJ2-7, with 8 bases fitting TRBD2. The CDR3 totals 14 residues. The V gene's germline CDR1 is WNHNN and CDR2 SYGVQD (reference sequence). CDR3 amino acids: CASSSSGRMGEQYF. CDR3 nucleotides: TGCGCCAGCAGTTCAAGCGGGAGAATGGGCGAGCAGTATTTC.

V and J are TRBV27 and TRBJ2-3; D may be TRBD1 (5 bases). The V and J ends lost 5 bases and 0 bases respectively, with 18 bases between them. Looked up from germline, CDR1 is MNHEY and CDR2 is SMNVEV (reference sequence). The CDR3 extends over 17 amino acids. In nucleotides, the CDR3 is TGTGCCAGCAGTCAGACGACAGTTTTCACTAGCACAGATACGCAGTATTTT. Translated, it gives CASSQTTVFTSTDTQYF.

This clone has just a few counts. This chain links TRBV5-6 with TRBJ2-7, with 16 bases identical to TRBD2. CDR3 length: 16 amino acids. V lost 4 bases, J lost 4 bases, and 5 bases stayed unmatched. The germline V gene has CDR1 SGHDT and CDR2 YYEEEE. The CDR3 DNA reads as TGTGCCAGCAGCACGGGACTAGCGGGGGGGAGATACGAGCAGTACTTC. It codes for CASSTGLAGGRYEQYF.

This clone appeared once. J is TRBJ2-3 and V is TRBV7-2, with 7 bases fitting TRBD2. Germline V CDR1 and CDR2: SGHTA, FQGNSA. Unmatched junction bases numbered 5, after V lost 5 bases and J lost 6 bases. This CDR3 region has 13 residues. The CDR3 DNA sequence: TGTGCCAGCAGCCCTATGGGGGGGGATACGCAGTATTTT. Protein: CASSPMGGDTQYF. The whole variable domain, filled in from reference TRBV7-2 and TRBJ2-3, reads GAGVSQSPSNKVTEKGKDVELRCDPISGHTALYWYRQSLGQGLEFLIYFQGNSAPDKSGLPSDRFSAERTGGSVSTLTIQRTQQEDSAVYLCASSPMGGDTQYFGPGTRLTVL.

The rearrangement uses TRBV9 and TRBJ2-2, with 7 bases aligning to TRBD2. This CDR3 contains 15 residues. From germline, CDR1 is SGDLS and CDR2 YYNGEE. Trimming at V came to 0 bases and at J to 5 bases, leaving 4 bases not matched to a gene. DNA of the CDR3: TGTGCCAGCAGCGTAGTCCACGGGGGGACCGGGGAGCTGTTTTTT. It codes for CASSVVHGGTGELFF.

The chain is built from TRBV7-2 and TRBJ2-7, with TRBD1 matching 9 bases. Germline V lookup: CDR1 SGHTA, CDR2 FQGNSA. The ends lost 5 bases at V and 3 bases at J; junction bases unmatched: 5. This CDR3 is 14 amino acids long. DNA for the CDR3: TGTGCCAGCAGCCTACAGGGGGCGCGCTACGAGCAGTACTTC. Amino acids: CASSLQGARYEQYF.

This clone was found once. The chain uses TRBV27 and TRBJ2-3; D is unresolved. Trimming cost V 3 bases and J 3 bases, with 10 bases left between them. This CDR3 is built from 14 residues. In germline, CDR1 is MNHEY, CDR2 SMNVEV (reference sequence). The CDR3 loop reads CASSFEDRTDTQYF. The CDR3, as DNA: TGTGCCAGCAGTTTTGAGGATAGGACAGATACGCAGTATTTT.

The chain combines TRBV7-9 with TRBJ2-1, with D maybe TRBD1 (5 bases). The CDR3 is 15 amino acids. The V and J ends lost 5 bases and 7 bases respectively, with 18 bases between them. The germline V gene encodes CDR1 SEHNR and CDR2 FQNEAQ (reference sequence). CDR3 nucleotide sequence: TGTGCCAGCAGCCCAGGGATCCAAAGCCAAAATGAGCAGTTCTTC. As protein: CASSPGIQSQNEQFF.

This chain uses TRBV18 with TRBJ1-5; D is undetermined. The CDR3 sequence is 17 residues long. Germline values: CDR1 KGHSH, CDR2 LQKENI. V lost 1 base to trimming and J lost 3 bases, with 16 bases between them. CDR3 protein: CASSPLMVQANNQPQHF. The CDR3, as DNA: TGTGCCAGCTCACCACTGATGGTCCAGGCGAACAATCAGCCCCAGCATTTT.

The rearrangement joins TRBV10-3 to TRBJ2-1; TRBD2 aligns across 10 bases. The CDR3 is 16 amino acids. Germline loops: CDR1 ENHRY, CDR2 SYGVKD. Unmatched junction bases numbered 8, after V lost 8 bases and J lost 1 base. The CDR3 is CAIREGLAFSYNEQFF. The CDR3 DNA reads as TGTGCCATCCGAGAGGGACTAGCGTTTTCCTACAATGAGCAGTTCTTC.

The CDR3 DNA reads TGCGCCAGCAGCTTGACAGGACAAGGTACGATCCAAAACATTCAGTACTTC. Protein product: CASSLTGQGTIQNIQYF. The rearrangement uses TRBV5-1 and TRBJ2-4; the D gene is possibly TRBD1 (5 bases). Germline V gives CDR1 SGHRS, CDR2 YFSETQ. Trimming took 1 base from V and 5 from J, leaving 19 bases between them. The CDR3 has 17 residues.

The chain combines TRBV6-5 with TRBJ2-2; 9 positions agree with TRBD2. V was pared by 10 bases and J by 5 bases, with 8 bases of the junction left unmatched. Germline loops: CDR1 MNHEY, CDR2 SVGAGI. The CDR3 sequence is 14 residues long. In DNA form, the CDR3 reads TGTGCCACTCTAGCGGGACTAAGAACCGGGGAGCTGTTTTTT. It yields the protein CATLAGLRTGELFF.

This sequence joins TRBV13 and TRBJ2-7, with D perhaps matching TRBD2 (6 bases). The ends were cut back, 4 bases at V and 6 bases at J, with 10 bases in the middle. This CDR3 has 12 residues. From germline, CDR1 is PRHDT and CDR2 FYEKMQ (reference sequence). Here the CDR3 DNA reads TGTGCCAGCAGCTGGGCCGGGGGCGAGCAGTACTTC. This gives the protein CASSWAGGEQYF.

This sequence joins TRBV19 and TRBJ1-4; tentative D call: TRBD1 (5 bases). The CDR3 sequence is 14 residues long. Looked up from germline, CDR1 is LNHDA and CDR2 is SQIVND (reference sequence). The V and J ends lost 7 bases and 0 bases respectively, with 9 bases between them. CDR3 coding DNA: TGTGCCAGTACCCCGACAGCAACTAATGAAAAACTGTTTTTT. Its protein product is CASTPTATNEKLFF.

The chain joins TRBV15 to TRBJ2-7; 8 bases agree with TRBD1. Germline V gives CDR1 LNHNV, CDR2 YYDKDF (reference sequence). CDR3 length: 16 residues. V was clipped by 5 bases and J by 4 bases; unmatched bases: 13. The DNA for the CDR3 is TGTGCCACCAGCGGAGGGAGTCCAGGGGGCTTTTACGAGCAGTACTTC. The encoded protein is CATSGGSPGGFYEQYF.

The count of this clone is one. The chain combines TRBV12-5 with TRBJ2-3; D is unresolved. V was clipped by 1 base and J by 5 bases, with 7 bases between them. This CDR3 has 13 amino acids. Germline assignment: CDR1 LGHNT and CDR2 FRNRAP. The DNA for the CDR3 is TGTGCTAGTGGTTTGGGACTCCTAGATACGCAGTATTTT. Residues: CASGLGLLDTQYF.